This T cell receptor beta chain was sequenced in a study of naive and memory T cell subsets. Regarding treatment: skin biopsy from PPD injection site in Mantoux-positive individual. An oligonucleotide containing a UMI was ligated to the 3' end of TCR cDNA. Biopsied sites were PPD injections in people with a positive Mantoux test. Germline loops: CDR1 KGHSH, CDR2 LQKENI. V shed 3 bases and J shed 3 bases, with 9 bases lying between them. The CDR3 contains 14 residues. Four PCR rounds used nested alpha and beta constant region primers plus the SP2 primer. TCRdb fed the UMI-ligation and nested PCR reads into MiXCR, producing one record per CDR3 protein. The sample holds approximately 22,000 distinct CDR3 sequences; 4.5% to 7% are singletons and the top ten take 6.2%. This clonotype qualifies as medium-sized.

The sequence was obtained from an adult in good health. This rearrangement joins TRBV18 to TRBJ1-5, with unresolved D. This material consisted of skin, taken from a tuberculin skin test site. The CDR3 nucleotides read TGTGCCAGCTCACCTACAGAGGTCAATCAGCCCCAGCATTTT. Encoded protein: CASSPTEVNQPQHF.